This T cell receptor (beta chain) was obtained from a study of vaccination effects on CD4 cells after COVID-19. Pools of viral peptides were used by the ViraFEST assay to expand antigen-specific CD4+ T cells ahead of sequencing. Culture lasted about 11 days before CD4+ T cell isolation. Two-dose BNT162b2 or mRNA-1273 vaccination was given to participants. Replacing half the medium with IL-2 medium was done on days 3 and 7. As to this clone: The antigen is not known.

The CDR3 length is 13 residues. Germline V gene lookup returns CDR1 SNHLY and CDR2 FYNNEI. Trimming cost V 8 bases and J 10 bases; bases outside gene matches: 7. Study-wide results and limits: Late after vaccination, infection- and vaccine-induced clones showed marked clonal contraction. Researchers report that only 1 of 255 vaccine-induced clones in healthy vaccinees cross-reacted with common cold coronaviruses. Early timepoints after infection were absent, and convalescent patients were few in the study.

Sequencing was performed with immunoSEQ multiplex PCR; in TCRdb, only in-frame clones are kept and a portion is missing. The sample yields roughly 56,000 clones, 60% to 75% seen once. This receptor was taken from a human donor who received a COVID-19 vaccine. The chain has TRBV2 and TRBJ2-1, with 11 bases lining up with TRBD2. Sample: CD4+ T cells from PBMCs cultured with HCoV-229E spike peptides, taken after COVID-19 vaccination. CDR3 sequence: CASGTSGGREQFF. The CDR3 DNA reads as TGTGCCAGCGGGACTAGCGGTGGACGAGAGCAGTTCTTC.